This T cell receptor beta chain was obtained from a study of blood T cell repertoires in COVID-19 (dated by TCRdb to the early 2020s). Turning to the overall study: Collaborator samples came from the United States, Italy and Spain and covered acute and convalescent phases of COVID-19. The material from the prospective study consisted of cDNA or gDNA derived from T cells, B-cell-depleted T cells, or PBMCs. The dataset comprised deeply sampled blood TCRbeta repertoires from subjects exposed to, actively infected with, or recovered from COVID-19. The repertoires were made available in a free public database intended to serve as a resource for research on the immune response to SARS-CoV-2. The samples were drawn from two sources: the first 160 participants of the ongoing ImmuneRACE study, and 1,200 or so subjects contributed by 6 global collaborators. The sample metadata nearly always contained a de-identified subject ID, COVID-19 status, age in years and sex. HLA class I and class II types, where available, came from metadata supplied by the sample provider rather than from assay-based typing.

General findings and caveats noted by the study authors: How much clinical and demographic metadata was included differed by source and by participant, and the metadata was provided uncurated.

Participants in the prospective study were enrolled through a virtual design, were aged about 18 to 100 years, and lived in some 24 United States geographic areas. Cohort assignment in the prospective study relied on participant-reported clinical history from a screening survey and a study questionnaire. Recovered participants in ImmuneRACE Cohort 3 were defined as having two consecutive negative NP/OP PCR tests, clearance from a healthcare professional, or resolution of symptoms. Each participant in the prospective study had whole blood, serum and a nasopharyngeal or oropharyngeal swab collected by mobile phlebotomists. Additional blood draws and questionnaires over an approximately two-month period could optionally be provided by prospective study participants. Blood samples from the prospective study were shipped frozen or at room temperature prior to DNA extraction. Details on this clone: This receptor's antigen is unknown. One base away there is no much larger clone; base qualities are not given.

TCRbeta CDR3 regions were amplified from genomic DNA by means of the immunoSEQ Assay, a bias-controlled multiplex PCR. On the study's bioinformatics: Nucleated cell counts per sample were estimated from amplification of reference gene primers within the assay. Sequence reads were collapsed and filtered to measure the absolute abundance of every unique TCRbeta CDR3 rearrangement. For each sample, productive Simpson clonality was calculated as the square root of Simpson's diversity index across productive rearrangements. TCRdb obtained this table from immuneACCESS and retained in-frame rearrangements with V and J assigned. These tables miss some clones; where compared with another copy, unresolved V genes account for less than half of the shortfall, and the remainder is unexplained. The V and J calls and clone size are taken from that table; D and trimming were inferred from the DNA. The sample has a few hundred thousand clones on record, 88% of them singletons. The ten largest clonotypes hold 1.2% of the sample.

Ends trimmed: V by 6 bases, J by 0 bases; bases unmatched to a gene: 2. The CDR3 covers 13 residues, taking in both the cysteine and the phenylalanine. Left in the record is the CDR3 DNA by itself, 39 bases read in frame from the first base. CDR1 and CDR2 are read off the germline V gene as SNHLY and FYNNEI. The sample consisted of PBMCs or T cells enriched from blood (not recorded which). This receptor was taken from a woman aged 18-29 years who had recovered from COVID-19. Recombination linked TRBV2 to TRBJ2-7, with TRBD1 matching 7 junction bases. At the DNA level, the sequence is TGTGCCAGCAGAGACAGGGACTCCTACGAGCAGTACTTC. Its protein is CASRDRDSYEQYF.